These 10 T cell receptor beta chains came from one sample sequenced in a study of T-cell reconstitution after alpha-beta-depleted transplantation in children (dated by TCRdb to about 2016). The sample's treatment or condition label, in plain terms: allogeneic hematopoietic cell transplantation with graft depleted of TCRalphabeta T cells and CD19 B cells. Receptor libraries were prepared by PCR. Sequencing took place on an Illumina HiSeq 2500. To normalize quantification of the TCRbeta repertoire, the TCR libraries were built with molecular barcoding that relied on unique molecular identifiers. TCRdb ran its own pipeline on the public reads, namely fastp trimming at Q25 and MiXCR clone calling, and kept in-frame beta chains. Rows matching on CDR3 protein sequence are summarized as one entry with the most common DNA and genes. The sample table shows roughly 790,000 distinct CDR3 sequences, and 16% are seen once. Clones ranked in the top ten supply around 5.3% of the sample.

The sequencing used PBMCs, mostly from graft donor cells, collected 360 days after TCRalphabeta/CD19-depleted stem cell transplant. Receptor source: a male patient younger than 18 who had a stem cell transplant for acute lymphoblastic leukemia, so the T cells may come from the graft donor.

CDR3 sequence reads: CASSKLGGQGDEQFF. CDR3 DNA sequence: TGTGCCAGCAGTAAACTCGGGGGGCAGGGGGATGAGCAGTTCTTC. The rearrangement links TRBV6-5 to TRBJ2-1; either TRBD1 or TRBD2 may fit D (7 bases each). Trimming removed 5 bases from V and 8 bases from J, with 19 bases in between. This CDR3 spans 15 amino acids. CDR1 MNHEY and CDR2 SVGAGI come from the germline V gene.

V and J are TRBV11-2 and TRBJ2-7; D ambiguous. V lost 5 bases to trimming and J lost 4 bases, with 12 bases between them. This CDR3 contains 13 residues. Germline assignment: CDR1 SGHAT and CDR2 FQNNGV. The CDR3 DNA is TGTGCCAGCAGCCCGCACCTAGGATACGAGCAGTACTTC. Translated: CASSPHLGYEQYF.

This clonotype was picked up a small number of times. This chain connects TRBV5-1 to TRBJ1-6; perhaps TRBD1 as D (6 bases). This CDR3 is 15 amino acids long. Between the trimmed V and J ends, which lost 5 bases and 7 bases, there was a span of 16 bases. From germline, CDR1 is SGHRS and CDR2 YFSETQ. This CDR3 reads CASRTHREVNSPLHF. CDR3 DNA: TGCGCCAGCAGGACCCACAGGGAAGTGAATTCACCCCTCCACTTT.

The V and J genes are TRBV27 and TRBJ1-3, with 8 bases aligning to TRBD1. Per the germline V gene, CDR1 is MNHEY and CDR2 is SMNVEV (reference sequence). The CDR3 consists of 17 residues. Unmatched junction bases numbered 9, after V lost 5 bases and J lost 0 bases. The CDR3 region is CASSPLGQGSSGNTIYF. The CDR3 region has the DNA TGTGCCAGCAGTCCCCTCGGACAGGGAAGCTCTGGAAACACCATATATTTT.

This chain joins TRBV12-3 or TRBV12-4 and TRBJ2-1; TRBD1 aligns across 12 bases. This CDR3 has 15 amino acids. The V gene end was trimmed by 0 bases and the J gene end by 10 bases; junction bases not matched to a gene: 4. CDR3 sequence reads: CASSLAGTGGTEQFF. DNA of the CDR3: TGTGCCAGCAGTTTAGCGGGGACAGGGGGCACCGAGCAGTTCTTC.

This clonotype has only a few counts. The chain couples TRBV20-1 to TRBJ1-1, with D maybe TRBD1 (6 bases). The CDR3 runs to 15 residues. Trimming took off 1 base at V and 3 bases at J, with 15 bases between the two ends. Germline V gene lookup returns CDR1 DFQATT and CDR2 SNEGSKA (reference sequence). Here the CDR3 DNA reads TGCAGTGCTAGAGGCCCGTGGGAGGGGGACACTGAAGCTTTCTTT. Encoded protein: CSARGPWEGDTEAFF.

The sample holds a few counts of this clonotype. The chain links TRBV10-1 to TRBJ2-7; D gene unclear. With 3 bases removed from V and 2 bases from J, the gap between germline ends came to 14 bases. The germline CDR1 and CDR2 sequences are WNHNN and SYGVQD (reference sequence). The CDR3 totals 15 residues. The CDR3 protein is CASSDTRRSTYEQYF. The CDR3 region has the DNA TGCGCCAGCAGTGATACGAGGCGTTCTACCTACGAGCAGTACTTC.

This clonotype has ten or more counts. The rearrangement uses TRBV7-9 and TRBJ2-7; possibly TRBD1 for D (6 bases). V was clipped by 6 bases and J by 2 bases, with 17 bases between them. Germline loops: CDR1 SEHNR, CDR2 FQNEAQ (reference sequence). The CDR3 consists of 15 residues. The CDR3 loop is CASSFRGGAPYEQYF. The CDR3 DNA follows: TGTGCCAGCAGTTTCAGGGGCGGTGCACCCTACGAGCAGTACTTC.

V usage is TRBV5-1 and J usage is TRBJ1-1; maybe TRBD1 (5 bases). V was clipped by 0 bases and J by 5 bases, with 20 bases between them. There are 17 residues in the CDR3. CDR1 and CDR2 from the germline V gene are SGHRS and YFSETQ. The CDR3 is CASSLGGGGATFTEAFF. The CDR3 DNA follows: TGCGCCAGCAGCTTGGGTGGAGGAGGGGCGACGTTTACTGAAGCTTTCTTT. Based on the CDR3 plus reference TRBV5-1 and TRBJ1-1, the full variable domain is KAGVTQTPRYLIKTRGQQVTLSCSPISGHRSVSWYQQTPGQGLQFLFEYFSETQRNKGNFPGRFSGRQFSNSRSEMNVSTLELGDSALYLCASSLGGGGATFTEAFFGQGTRLTVV.

This clonotype was observed a handful of times. The chain has TRBV9 and TRBJ2-7, with D possibly being TRBD1 or TRBD2 (6 bases each). This CDR3 has 16 amino acids. The V gene's germline CDR1 is SGDLS and CDR2 YYNGEE. Trimming removed 0 bases at V and 7 bases at J, with 20 bases between. The CDR3 is CASSVDTGAYSGEQYF. DNA of the CDR3: TGTGCCAGCAGCGTAGATACGGGGGCTTACTCGGGGGAGCAGTACTTC.